Listed here are 7 T cell receptor beta chains from one sample, sequenced in a study of Ad26.COV2.S vaccination and SARS-CoV-2 variants (dated by TCRdb to the early 2020s). Read against the paper, the sample's treatment or condition label means: approximately 18 received Ad26.COV2.S at low or high dose, single or two shots; roughly five received placebo; per-sample allocation not given. For vaccine and placebo recipients, repertoires were sequenced using samples collected on day 63 after the first injection. Library preparation used the immunoSEQ multiplex PCR assay. In TCRdb, the immuneACCESS table is reduced to in-frame sequences with V and J assigned. These tables do not hold every clone; where another copy was compared, an unresolved V gene accounts for under half, and the others remain unexplained. The sample table contains about 480,000 clones; only one count was recorded for 87% of them. The ten largest clonotypes hold 13% of the sample.

Sequencing used peripheral blood, obtained in a trial of Ad26.COV2.S vaccine versus placebo. Receptors originate from a person aged 18 to 59 who received the Ad26.COV2.S COVID-19 vaccine or a placebo.

The chain's CDR3 is CASSLEREAQHF. As DNA, the CDR3 is TGTGCCAGCAGTTTAGAACGTGAGGCCCAGCATTTT. V and J are TRBV12-3 or TRBV12-4 and TRBJ1-5; the D is unclear. Trimming left V 1 base short and J 11 bases short, with 9 bases between. This CDR3 has 12 residues.

This clone was detected a few times. The chain combines TRBV5-1 with TRBJ2-1; D ambiguous. Looked up from germline, CDR1 is SGHRS and CDR2 is YFSETQ. Trimming left V 0 bases short and J 4 bases short, with 11 bases between. The CDR3 spans 15 residues. The CDR3, as DNA: TGCGCCAGCAGCTTGGACTTCATCCCGTACAATGAGCAGTTCTTC. Translating gives CASSLDFIPYNEQFF.

The chain links TRBV4-3 to TRBJ2-3; D unclear. The CDR3 runs 17 residues. V gave up 5 bases and J gave up 0 bases, with 18 bases separating them. The germline gives CDR1 LGHNA, CDR2 YSLEER. CDR3 sequence reads: CASSANRASTSTDTQYF. Here the CDR3 DNA reads TGCGCCAGCAGCGCAAATAGGGCCTCGACTAGCACAGATACGCAGTATTTT.

The CDR3, as DNA: TGTGCCAGCAACCCACAAACCCCCGAAGCTTTCTTT. Translated: CASNPQTPEAFF. The gene calls are TRBV6-6 and TRBJ1-1; no reliable D call. Germline CDR1 MNHNY, CDR2 SVGAGI (reference sequence). V lost 7 bases, J lost 8 bases, and 14 bases lay in between. The CDR3 totals 12 residues.

This chain uses TRBV30 with TRBJ2-7; 7 bases map to TRBD2. V dropped 0 bases and J dropped 2; count of bases not matched to a gene: 4. Germline CDR1 is GTSNPN and CDR2 is SVGIG (reference sequence). The CDR3 is 14 residues long. The CDR3 region is CAWSVPGGTYEQYF. The CDR3 DNA sequence: TGTGCCTGGAGTGTACCGGGAGGCACCTACGAGCAGTACTTC.

The rearrangement links TRBV6-6 to TRBJ1-1, with D possibly matching TRBD1 (5 bases). There are 14 residues in the CDR3. Germline V lookup: CDR1 MNHNY, CDR2 SVGAGI (reference sequence). The V end lost 5 bases, the J end lost 4 bases, and 14 bases lay between the germline ends. CDR3: CASSTPTDRTEAFF. CDR3 DNA sequence: TGTGCCAGCAGTACCCCGACAGACCGCACTGAAGCTTTCTTT.

This sequence joins TRBV28 and TRBJ1-4; 8 nucleotides line up with TRBD1. The germline CDR1 and CDR2 sequences are MDHEN and SYDVKM. CDR3 length: 14 residues. J lost 8 bases, V lost 6 bases, and 8 bases had no gene match. CDR3 DNA: TGTGCCAGCAGACCTATCCGGGACAGGGAAAAACTGTTTTTT. This translates into CASRPIRDREKLFF. The entire variable domain, with the rest obtained from reference TRBV28 and TRBJ1-4, is as follows: DVKVTQSSRYLVKRTGEKVFLECVQDMDHENMFWYRQDPGLGLRLIYFSYDVKMKEKGDIPEGYSVSREKKERFSLILESASTNQTSMYLCASRPIRDREKLFFGSGTQLSVL.